This record looks at one T cell receptor beta chain sequence and its context. Its antigen is not identified. The germline gives CDR1 SGHVS, CDR2 FNYEAQ. The V and J ends lost 1 base and 4 bases respectively, with 11 bases between them. This CDR3 has 15 amino acids. This sample was included in a study of graft-versus-host responses after intestinal transplantation. General study points: Allograft graft-versus-host to host-versus-graft clonal ratios ran high in patients with graft-donor T cell macrochimerism. GvH clone levels peaked in circulation, and this peak was associated with early post-transplant HvG declines.

Repertoires were generated with immunoSEQ multiplex PCR, while TCRdb's copy carries only in-frame clones and drops some. The table has roughly 29,000 clones, around 92% seen once. Sequences were derived from PBMCs, sampled 66 days after intestinal transplant. The receptor was isolated from a human patient who received an intestinal transplant, so some T cells may come from the graft donor. This chain joins TRBV7-6 and TRBJ2-1; D may be TRBD2 (6 bases). CDR3 bases: TGTGCCAGCAGCTTAGGCCTAGCGCATTACAATGAGCAGTTCTTC. It encodes CASSLGLAHYNEQFF. The whole variable domain, filled in from reference TRBV7-6 and TRBJ2-1, reads GAGVSQSPRYKVTKRGQDVALRCDPISGHVSLYWYRQALGQGPEFLTYFNYEAQQDKSGLPNDRFSAERPEGSISTLTIQRTEQRDSAMYRCASSLGLAHYNEQFFGPGTRLTVL.